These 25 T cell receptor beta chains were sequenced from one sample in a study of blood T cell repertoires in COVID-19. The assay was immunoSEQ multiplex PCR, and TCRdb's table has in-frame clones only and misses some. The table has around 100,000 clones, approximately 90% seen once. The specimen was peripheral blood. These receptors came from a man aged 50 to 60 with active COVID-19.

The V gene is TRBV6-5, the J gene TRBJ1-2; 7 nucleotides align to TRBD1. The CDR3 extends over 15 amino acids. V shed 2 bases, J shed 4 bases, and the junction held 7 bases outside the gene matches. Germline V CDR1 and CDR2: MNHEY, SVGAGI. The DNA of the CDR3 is TGTGCCAGCAGTTACGAAAGGGGGCAGGGCTATGGCTACACCTTC. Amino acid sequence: CASSYERGQGYGYTF.

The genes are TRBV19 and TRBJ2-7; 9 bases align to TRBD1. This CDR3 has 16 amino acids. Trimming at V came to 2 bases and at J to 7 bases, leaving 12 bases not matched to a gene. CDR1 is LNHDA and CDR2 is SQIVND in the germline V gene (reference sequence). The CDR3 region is CASSIRIGTGTGEQYF. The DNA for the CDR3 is TGTGCCAGTAGTATACGCATCGGGACAGGGACTGGAGAGCAGTACTTC.

CDR3 nucleotide sequence: TGTGCCAGCGCGAGACAGGGGGAGAACACTGAAGCTTTCTTT. Amino acids: CASARQGENTEAFF. The V and J genes are TRBV9 and TRBJ1-1; TRBD1 matches 9 bases. Losses at the gene ends were 7 bases for V and 1 base for J; bases not matched to a gene: 5. This CDR3 is built from 14 residues. In germline, CDR1 is SGDLS, CDR2 YYNGEE. Full variable domain (remainder filled in from reference TRBV9 and TRBJ1-1): DSGVTQTPKHLITATGQRVTLRCSPRSGDLSVYWYQQSLDQGLQFLIQYYNGEERAKGNILERFSAQQFPDLHSELNLSSLELGDSALYFCASARQGENTEAFFGQGTRLTVV.

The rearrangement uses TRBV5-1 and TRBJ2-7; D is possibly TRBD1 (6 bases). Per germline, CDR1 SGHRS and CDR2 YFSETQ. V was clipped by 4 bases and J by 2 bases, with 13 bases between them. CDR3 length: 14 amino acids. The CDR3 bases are TGCGCCAGCAGCCCCGACAGGAGCGCCTACGAGCAGTACGTC. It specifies CASSPDRSAYEQYV.

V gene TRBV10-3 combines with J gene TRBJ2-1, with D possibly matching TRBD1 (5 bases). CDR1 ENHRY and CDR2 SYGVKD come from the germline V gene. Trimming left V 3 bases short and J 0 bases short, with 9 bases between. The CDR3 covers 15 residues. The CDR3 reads CAISDSDNSYNEQFF. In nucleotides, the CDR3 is TGTGCCATCAGTGACTCGGACAACTCCTACAATGAGCAGTTCTTC.

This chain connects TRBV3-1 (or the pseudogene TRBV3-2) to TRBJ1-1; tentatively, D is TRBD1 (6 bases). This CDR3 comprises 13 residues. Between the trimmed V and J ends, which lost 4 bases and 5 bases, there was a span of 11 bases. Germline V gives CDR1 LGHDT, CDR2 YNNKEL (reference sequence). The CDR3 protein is CASSRIDRTEAFF. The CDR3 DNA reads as TGTGCCAGCAGCCGAATAGACAGGACTGAAGCTTTCTTT.

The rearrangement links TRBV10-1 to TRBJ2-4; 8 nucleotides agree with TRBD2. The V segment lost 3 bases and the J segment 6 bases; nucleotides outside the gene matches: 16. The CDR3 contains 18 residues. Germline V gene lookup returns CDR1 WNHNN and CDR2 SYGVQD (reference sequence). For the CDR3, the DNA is TGCGCCAGCAGTGATTCCCTAAAATGGCGGGGGGCGGTAAACATTCAGTACTTC. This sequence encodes CASSDSLKWRGAVNIQYF.

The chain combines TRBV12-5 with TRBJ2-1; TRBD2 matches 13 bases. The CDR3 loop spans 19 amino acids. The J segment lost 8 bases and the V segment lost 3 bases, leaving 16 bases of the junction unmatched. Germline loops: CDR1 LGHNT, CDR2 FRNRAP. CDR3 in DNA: TGTGCTAGTGGTTTTATCCGGACTAGCGGGAGTGGGCCCGGGGATGAGCAGTTCTTC. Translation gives CASGFIRTSGSGPGDEQFF. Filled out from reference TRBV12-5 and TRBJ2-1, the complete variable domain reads DARVTQTPRHKVTEMGQEVTMRCQPILGHNTVFWYRQTMMQGLELLAYFRNRAPLDDSGMPKDRFSAEMPDATLATLKIQPSEPRDSAVYFCASGFIRTSGSGPGDEQFFGPGTRLTVL.

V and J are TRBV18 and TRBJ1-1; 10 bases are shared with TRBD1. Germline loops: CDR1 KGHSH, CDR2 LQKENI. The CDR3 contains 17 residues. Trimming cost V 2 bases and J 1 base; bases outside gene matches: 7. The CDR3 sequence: CASSPFDRGLGNTEAFF. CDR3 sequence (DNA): TGTGCCAGCTCACCATTTGACAGGGGGCTCGGGAACACTGAAGCTTTCTTT.

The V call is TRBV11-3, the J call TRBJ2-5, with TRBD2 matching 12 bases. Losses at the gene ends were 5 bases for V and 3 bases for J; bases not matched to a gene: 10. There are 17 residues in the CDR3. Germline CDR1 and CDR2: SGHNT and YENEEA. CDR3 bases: TGTGCCAGCAGCCCTACATGGGCTAGCGGGAGGGAAGAGACCCAGTACTTC. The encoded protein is CASSPTWASGREETQYF.

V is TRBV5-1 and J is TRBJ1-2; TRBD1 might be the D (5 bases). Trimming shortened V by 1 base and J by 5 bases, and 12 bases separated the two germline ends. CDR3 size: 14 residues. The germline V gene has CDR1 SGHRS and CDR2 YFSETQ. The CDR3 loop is CASSLLVQDYGYTF. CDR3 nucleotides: TGCGCCAGCAGCTTGCTGGTACAGGATTATGGCTACACCTTC.

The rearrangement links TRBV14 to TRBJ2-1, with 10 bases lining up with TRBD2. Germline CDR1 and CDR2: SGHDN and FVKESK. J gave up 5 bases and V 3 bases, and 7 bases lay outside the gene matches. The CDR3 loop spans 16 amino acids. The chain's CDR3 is CASSHFSGRRDNEQFF. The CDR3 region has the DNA TGTGCCAGCAGCCATTTTAGCGGGAGGCGAGACAATGAGCAGTTCTTC.

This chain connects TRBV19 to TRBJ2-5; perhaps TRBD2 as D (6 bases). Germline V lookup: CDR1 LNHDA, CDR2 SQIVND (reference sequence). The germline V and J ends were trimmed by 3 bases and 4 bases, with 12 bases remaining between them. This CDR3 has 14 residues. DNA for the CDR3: TGTGCCAGTAGTATCCCGGGGCGGGGAGAGACCCAGTACTTC. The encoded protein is CASSIPGRGETQYF.

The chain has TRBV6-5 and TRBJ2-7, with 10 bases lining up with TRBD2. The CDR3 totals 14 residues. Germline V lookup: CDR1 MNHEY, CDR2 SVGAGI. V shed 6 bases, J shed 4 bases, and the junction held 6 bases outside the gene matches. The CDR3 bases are TGTGCCAGCAGGTCTAGCGGGGGAGGATACGAGCAGTACTTC. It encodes CASRSSGGGYEQYF.

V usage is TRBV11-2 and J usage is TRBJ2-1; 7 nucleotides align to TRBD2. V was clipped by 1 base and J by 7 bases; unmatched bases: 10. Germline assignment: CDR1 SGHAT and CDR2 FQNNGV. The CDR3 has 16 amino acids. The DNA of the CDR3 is TGTGCCAGCAGCTTAGTCTGGGGGAGGGCTTGGAATGAGCAGTTCTTC. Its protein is CASSLVWGRAWNEQFF.

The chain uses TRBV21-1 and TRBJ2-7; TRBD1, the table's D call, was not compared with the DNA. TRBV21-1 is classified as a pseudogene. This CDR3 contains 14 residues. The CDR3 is CASIRDRGTYEQYF. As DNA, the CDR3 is TGTGCCAGCATACGAGACAGGGGGACCTACGAGCAGTACTTC.

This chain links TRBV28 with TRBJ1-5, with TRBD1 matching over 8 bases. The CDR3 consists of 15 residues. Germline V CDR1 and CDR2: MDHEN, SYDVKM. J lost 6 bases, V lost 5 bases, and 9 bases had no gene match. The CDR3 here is CASSGLGQGTQPQHF. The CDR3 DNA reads TGTGCCAGCAGTGGCCTTGGACAGGGTACTCAGCCCCAGCATTTT.

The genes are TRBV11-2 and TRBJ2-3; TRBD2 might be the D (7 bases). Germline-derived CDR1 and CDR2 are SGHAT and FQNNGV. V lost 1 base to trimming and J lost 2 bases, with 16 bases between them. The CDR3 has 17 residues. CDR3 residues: CASSLGFGGPVTDTQYF. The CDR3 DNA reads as TGTGCCAGCAGCTTAGGGTTCGGGGGGCCGGTCACAGATACGCAGTATTTT.

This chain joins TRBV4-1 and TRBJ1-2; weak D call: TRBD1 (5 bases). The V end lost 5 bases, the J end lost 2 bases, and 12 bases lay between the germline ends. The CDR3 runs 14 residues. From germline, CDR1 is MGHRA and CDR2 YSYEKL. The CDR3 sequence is CASSTRTLNYGYTF. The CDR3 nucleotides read TGCGCCAGCAGCACTCGGACACTAAACTATGGCTACACCTTC.

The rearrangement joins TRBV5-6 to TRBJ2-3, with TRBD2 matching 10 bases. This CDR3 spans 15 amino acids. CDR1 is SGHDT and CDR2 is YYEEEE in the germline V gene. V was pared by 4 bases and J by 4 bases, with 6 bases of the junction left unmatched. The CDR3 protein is CASSPLAGVSDTQYF. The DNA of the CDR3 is TGTGCCAGCAGCCCGCTAGCGGGAGTGTCAGATACGCAGTATTTT.

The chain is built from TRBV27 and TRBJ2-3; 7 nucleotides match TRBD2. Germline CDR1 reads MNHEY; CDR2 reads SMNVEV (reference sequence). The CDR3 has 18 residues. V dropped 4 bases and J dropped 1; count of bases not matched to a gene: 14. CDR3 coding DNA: TGTGCCAGCAGTTCCCGGGACTACTTATTATTCGGCACAGATACGCAGTATTTT. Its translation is CASSSRDYLLFGTDTQYF.

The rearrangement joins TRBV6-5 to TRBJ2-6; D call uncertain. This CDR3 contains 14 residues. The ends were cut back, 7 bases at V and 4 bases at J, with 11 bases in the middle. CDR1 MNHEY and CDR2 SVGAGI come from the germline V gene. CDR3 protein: CASMRQPGANVLTF. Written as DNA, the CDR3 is TGTGCCAGCATGAGGCAGCCCGGGGCCAACGTCCTGACTTTC.

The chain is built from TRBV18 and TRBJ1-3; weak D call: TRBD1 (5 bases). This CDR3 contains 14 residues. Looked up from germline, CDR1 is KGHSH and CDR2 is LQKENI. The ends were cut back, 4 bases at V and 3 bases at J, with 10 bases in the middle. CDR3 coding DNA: TGTGCCAGCTCACAGGGACTCGGTGGAAACACCATATATTTT. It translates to CASSQGLGGNTIYF.

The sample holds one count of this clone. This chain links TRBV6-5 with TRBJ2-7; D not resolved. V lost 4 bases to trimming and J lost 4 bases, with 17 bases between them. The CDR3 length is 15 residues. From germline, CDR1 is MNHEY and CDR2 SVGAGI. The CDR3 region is CASSFPGQAEYEQYF. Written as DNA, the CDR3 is TGTGCCAGCAGTTTCCCTGGGCAGGCCGAGTACGAGCAGTACTTC.

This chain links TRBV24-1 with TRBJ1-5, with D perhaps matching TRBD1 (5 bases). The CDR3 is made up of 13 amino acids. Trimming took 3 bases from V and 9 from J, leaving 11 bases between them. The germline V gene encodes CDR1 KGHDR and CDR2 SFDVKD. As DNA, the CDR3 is TGTGCCACCAGTGATGGGGGGGTTGGGCCCCAGCATTTT. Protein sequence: CATSDGGVGPQHF.